This T cell receptor beta chain was profiled in a study of blood T cell repertoires in COVID-19. Original processing notes: Quantification of nucleated cells was approximated via reference gene primer amplification. The table came from immunoSEQ multiplex PCR; TCRdb's copy has only in-frame clones and leaves some out. The D gene and trimming were derived from the DNA, and the V and J assignments and clone size from that table. The sample has some 400,000 clones; roughly 90% are singletons. Germline-derived CDR1 and CDR2 are KGHSH and LQKENI. The V end was cut by 5 bases, the J end by 1 base, with 12 bases between. The CDR3 has 14 amino acids.

The source is a woman between 40 and 50 years old who had been exposed to COVID-19. The sequenced sample was PBMCs or T cells enriched from blood (not recorded which). The chain employs TRBV18 and TRBJ2-7; D gene unclear. CDR3 in amino acids: CASSSRGPSYEQYF. The CDR3 region has the DNA TGTGCCAGCTCAAGCCGTGGTCCGTCCTACGAGCAGTACTTC. Based on the CDR3 plus reference TRBV18 and TRBJ2-7, the full variable domain is NAGVMQNPRHLVRRRGQEARLRCSPMKGHSHVYWYRQLPEEGLKFMVYLQKENIIDESGMPKERFSAEFPKEGPSILRIQQVVRGDSAAYFCASSSRGPSYEQYFGPGTRLTVT.